Presented here are 14 T cell receptor beta chains from one specimen sequenced in a study of T cell repertoires in cytomegalovirus infection. TCRdb reprocessed the reads via MiXCR and lists one record per CDR3 protein. The profile shows 450,000 to 650,000 distinct CDR3 sequences, 40% of them singletons. Their cognate antigens are unknown. Source: cultured PBMCs, taken from culture after CMV antigen stimulation. The receptor source for this set is a human donor in good health (CMV status not recorded). Some clones in this sample may be carry-over from other donors' samples.

This chain connects TRBV7-2 to TRBJ2-1, with D unclear. Germline-derived CDR1 and CDR2 are SGHTA and FQGNSA. The V end was cut by 4 bases, the J end by 2 bases, with 18 bases between. The CDR3 spans 17 residues. The DNA for the CDR3 is TGTGCCAGCAGCTACCAACGGCGACCGAACACCTACAATGAGCAGTTCTTC. Its translation: CASSYQRRPNTYNEQFF.

This clonotype appeared a few times. The chain has TRBV7-2 and TRBJ2-2, with a possible D match to TRBD1 (6 bases). Trimming pared 5 bases from V and 6 bases from J, leaving 13 bases between. This CDR3 spans 14 amino acids. Germline V lookup: CDR1 SGHTA, CDR2 FQGNSA. The CDR3 DNA reads TGTGCCAGCAGCACCATCAGGGGCGCCGGGGAGCTGTTTTTT. Translated: CASSTIRGAGELFF.

This clonotype was observed a handful of times. The chain recombines TRBV12-3 or TRBV12-4 with TRBJ2-1, with 9 bases that match TRBD1. The CDR3 runs 18 residues. J was trimmed by 0 bases and V by 3 bases; bases with no gene match: 9. The CDR3 sequence is CASSLTGGDLRSYNEQFF. In DNA, the CDR3 is TGTGCCAGCAGTTTGACAGGGGGGGATTTGCGCTCCTACAATGAGCAGTTCTTC.

The CDR3 loop reads CASSEVGPGTWAYTGELFF. CDR3 DNA sequence: TGTGCCAGCAGTGAAGTAGGGCCAGGGACCTGGGCGTACACCGGGGAGCTGTTTTTT. The J gene is TRBJ2-2, the V gene TRBV6-1; D could derive from TRBD1 or TRBD2 (5 bases each). The V gene lost 1 base and the J gene lost 3 bases, with 21 bases spanning the gap. The CDR3 spans 19 residues. Germline loops: CDR1 MNHNS, CDR2 SASEGT.

This clonotype was recorded many times. This chain joins TRBV7-8 and TRBJ2-1; 13 bases fit TRBD2. The CDR3 is 16 amino acids. Germline trimming cut 3 bases from V and 5 bases from J; bases unmatched to any gene: 4. CDR1 and CDR2 (germline): SGHVS, FQNEAQ. The CDR3: CASSFTSGRVNNEQFF. The CDR3 nucleotides read TGTGCCAGCAGCTTCACTAGCGGGAGGGTCAACAATGAGCAGTTCTTC.

The rearrangement links TRBV20-1 to TRBJ2-3, with 12 bases aligning to TRBD2. The CDR3 spans 14 residues. Germline CDR1 DFQATT, CDR2 SNEGSKA (reference sequence). After removal of 6 bases from V and 3 bases from J, the junction contained 4 bases not matched to a gene. The CDR3 nucleotides are TGCAGTGCCGAGACTAGCGGGAGAACAGATACGCAGTATTTT. Encoded protein: CSAETSGRTDTQYF.

The gene calls are TRBV28 and TRBJ2-3, with 12 bases identical to TRBD2. This CDR3 spans 18 amino acids. Germline-derived CDR1 and CDR2 are MDHEN and SYDVKM. V gave up 5 bases and J gave up 4 bases; unmatched junction bases: 13. In DNA, the CDR3 is TGTGCCAGCAGTCCTCCCGTCCGACTAGCGGGGGACGCAGATACGCAGTATTTT. This encodes CASSPPVRLAGDADTQYF.

The rearrangement uses TRBV14 and TRBJ2-1, with 11 bases aligning to TRBD2. Per germline, CDR1 SGHDN and CDR2 FVKESK. Trimming removed 4 bases from V and 13 bases from J; junction bases left unmatched: 9. There are 14 residues in the CDR3. This CDR3 is CASSRTLTSGIQFF. The CDR3 DNA sequence: TGTGCCAGCAGCCGCACCCTGACTAGCGGGATTCAGTTCTTC.

The J gene is TRBJ2-7, the V gene TRBV6-5; 7 bases line up with TRBD1. The V and J ends lost 2 bases and 5 bases, in that order; junction bases with no gene match: 6. Germline CDR1 and CDR2: MNHEY and SVGAGI. The CDR3 is 14 residues long. CDR3: CASSYGETGDEQYF. The CDR3 DNA follows: TGTGCCAGCAGTTACGGAGAAACAGGGGACGAGCAGTACTTC.

This clonotype appeared a few times. The rearrangement joins TRBV7-2 to TRBJ2-5, with D tentatively TRBD2 (7 bases). CDR1 and CDR2 from the germline V gene are SGHTA and FQGNSA. Trimming shortened V by 5 bases and J by 5 bases, and 15 bases separated the two germline ends. The CDR3 is 14 residues long. CDR3 protein: CASSAGGAWETQYF. The DNA of the CDR3 is TGTGCCAGCAGCGCTGGGGGGGCTTGGGAGACCCAGTACTTC.

This clonotype appeared a few times. V is TRBV7-9 and J is TRBJ2-7; 12 nucleotides agree with TRBD1. Germline V CDR1 and CDR2: SEHNR, FQNEAQ (reference sequence). The V and J ends lost 4 bases and 7 bases, in that order; junction bases with no gene match: 11. The CDR3 runs 16 residues. The CDR3 reads CASSSSGTGGSREQYF. CDR3 nucleotide sequence: TGTGCCAGCAGCTCTTCTGGGACAGGGGGCTCGAGGGAGCAGTACTTC.

The CDR3 region is CASSLIWGYTF. The CDR3 DNA reads as TGTGCCAGCAGTTTAATTTGGGGCTACACCTTC. The chain employs TRBV12-3 or TRBV12-4 and TRBJ1-2, with D unclear. The CDR3 has 11 amino acids. With 2 bases removed from V and 8 bases from J, the gap between germline ends came to 6 bases.

This rearrangement joins TRBV12-3 or TRBV12-4 to TRBJ2-3; the D gene could be TRBD1 or TRBD2 (6 bases each). The CDR3 is made up of 14 amino acids. The ends were cut back, 6 bases at V and 5 bases at J, with 15 bases in the middle. The chain's CDR3 is CASRAAGGGDTQYF. The CDR3 coding sequence is TGTGCCAGCAGGGCCGCTGGAGGGGGAGATACGCAGTATTTT.

This clonotype has ten or more counts. The chain combines TRBV11-2 with TRBJ2-3; D is unresolved. The CDR3 spans 11 residues. Germline V gives CDR1 SGHAT, CDR2 FQNNGV. V shed 4 bases and J shed 8 bases, with 7 bases lying between them. The CDR3 here is CASSSLGTQYF. The CDR3 nucleotides read TGTGCCAGCAGCTCGCTAGGTACGCAGTATTTT. The variable domain in full, completed from reference TRBV11-2 and TRBJ2-3, reads EAGVAQSPRYKIIEKRQSVAFWCNPISGHATLYWYQQILGQGPKLLIQFQNNGVVDDSQLPKDRFSAERLKGVDSTLKIQPAKLEDSAVYLCASSSLGTQYFGPGTRLTVL.